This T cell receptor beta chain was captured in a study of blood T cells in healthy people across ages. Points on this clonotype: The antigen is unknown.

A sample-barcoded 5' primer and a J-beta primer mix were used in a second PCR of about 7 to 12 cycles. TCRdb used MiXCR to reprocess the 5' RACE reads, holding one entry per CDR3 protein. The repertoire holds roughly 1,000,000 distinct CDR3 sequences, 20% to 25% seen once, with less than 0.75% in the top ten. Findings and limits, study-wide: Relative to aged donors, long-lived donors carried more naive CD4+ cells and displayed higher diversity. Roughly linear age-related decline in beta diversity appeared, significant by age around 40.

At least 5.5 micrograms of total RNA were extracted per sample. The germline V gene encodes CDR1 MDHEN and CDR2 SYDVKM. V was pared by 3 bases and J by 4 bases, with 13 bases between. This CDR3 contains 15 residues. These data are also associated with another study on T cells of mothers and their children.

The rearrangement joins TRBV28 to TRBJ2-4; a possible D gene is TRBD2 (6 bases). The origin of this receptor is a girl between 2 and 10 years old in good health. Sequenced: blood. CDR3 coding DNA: TGTGCCAGCAGTTTTGTCCGGGAGATTAAAAACATTCAGTACTTC. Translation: CASSFVREIKNIQYF.